The 21 T cell receptor beta chains below all came from one sample that was sequenced in a study of shared clonotypes between healthy human individuals. The assay was immunoSEQ multiplex PCR, and TCRdb's table has in-frame clones only and misses some. Of some 690,000 clones in the sample, roughly 87% were seen once. Sequencing was done on a sample of memory CD8+ T cells from PBMCs. Subset here: CD45RO+ cells pooled with CCR7-negative TemRA cells. Every receptor here comes from a man aged 18 to 29 in good health. Some clones in this sample may be carry-over from other donors' samples.

This clone occurred a few times. The V call is TRBV5-6, the J call TRBJ1-1, with D unresolved. The V end was cut by 3 bases, the J end by 1 base, with 13 bases between. Germline CDR1 SGHDT, CDR2 YYEEEE. This CDR3 has 15 residues. CDR3 residues: CASSSLPEGNTEAFF. The CDR3 bases are TGTGCCAGCAGCTCCCTCCCCGAAGGGAACACTGAAGCTTTCTTT.

The CDR3 DNA reads TGTGCCAGCAGCCCCCCGCAGCGTTACCTGAACACTGAAGCTTTCTTT. It specifies CASSPPQRYLNTEAFF. The J gene is TRBJ1-1, the V gene TRBV9; D call uncertain. This CDR3 has 16 residues. Trimming stripped 4 bases from V and 0 bases from J, with 16 bases between. Germline V gene sequence: CDR1 SGDLS, CDR2 YYNGEE.

The genes are TRBV2 and TRBJ1-4; a weak D match, TRBD1 (5 bases). This CDR3 spans 14 amino acids. Trimming took off 7 bases at V and 6 bases at J, with 15 bases between the two ends. Germline lookup yields CDR1 SNHLY and CDR2 FYNNEI. The CDR3, as DNA: TGTGCCAGCACCCCAGCGGGGGGGGATGAAAAACTGTTTTTT. Translated, it gives CASTPAGGDEKLFF.

This clone has a single count. CDR3 nucleotides: TGCAGCGTTGAAGGGCGGGGGCGATTTGCCGGGGAGCTGTTTTTT. Its translation is CSVEGRGRFAGELFF. The chain has TRBV29-1 and TRBJ2-2, with D tentatively TRBD2 (7 bases). V shed 1 base and J shed 6 bases, with 15 bases lying between them. The CDR3 extends over 15 amino acids. The germline V gene has CDR1 SQVTM and CDR2 ANQGSEA.

A single count supports this clone. The chain carries TRBV11-2 and TRBJ1-2; TRBD1 aligns across 7 bases. V dropped 5 bases and J dropped 8; count of bases not matched to a gene: 14. Germline lookup yields CDR1 SGHAT and CDR2 FQNNGV. This CDR3 has 15 amino acids. In nucleotides, the CDR3 is TGTGCCAGCAGCCTAAGAAACCCAGGGGGACACGGCTACACCTTC. Translated: CASSLRNPGGHGYTF.

The V gene is TRBV7-9, the J gene TRBJ2-7; 7 nucleotides line up with TRBD1. From germline, CDR1 is SEHNR and CDR2 FQNEAQ (reference sequence). The trim removed 4 bases at V and 5 bases at J, leaving 8 bases unmatched. This CDR3 has 14 residues. The CDR3 bases are TGTGCCAGCAGCTCCAGACAGGGTGTCCACGAGCAGTACTTC. Amino acid sequence: CASSSRQGVHEQYF.

The chain recombines TRBV19 with TRBJ1-4; 7 bases are a match to TRBD1. From germline, CDR1 is LNHDA and CDR2 SQIVND (reference sequence). The CDR3 spans 18 residues. The V gene end was trimmed by 4 bases and the J gene end by 2 bases; junction bases not matched to a gene: 13. The CDR3 nucleotides read TGTGCCAGTAGTACATGGGGACAGATCGACGATACTAATGAAAAACTGTTTTTT. This codes for CASSTWGQIDDTNEKLFF.

The rearrangement links TRBV11-1 to TRBJ2-1, with D perhaps being TRBD1 or TRBD2 (5 bases each). Germline values: CDR1 SGHAT, CDR2 FQDESV (reference sequence). This CDR3 comprises 13 residues. Trimming cost V 7 bases and J 9 bases, with 16 bases left between them. The CDR3 DNA reads TGTGCCAGCAAACAAGTGGGACGACCTGAGCAGTTCTTC. It codes for CASKQVGRPEQFF.

The J gene is TRBJ2-7, the V gene TRBV15; D is unclear. The CDR3 length is 14 residues. The germline V gene encodes CDR1 LNHNV and CDR2 YYDKDF (reference sequence). With 0 bases removed from V and 4 bases from J, the gap between germline ends came to 10 bases. The chain's CDR3 is CATSRDNGRYEQYF. The CDR3 DNA follows: TGTGCCACCAGCAGAGATAACGGACGGTACGAGCAGTACTTC.

The CDR3 nucleotides are TGCAGCGGGAGGGAGACAGGCTCTTATGGCTACACCTTC. Its translation: CSGRETGSYGYTF. The chain employs TRBV29-1 and TRBJ1-2; weak D call: TRBD1 (6 bases). The CDR3 has 13 residues. The V gene's germline CDR1 is SQVTM and CDR2 ANQGSEA. The germline V and J ends were trimmed by 7 bases and 5 bases, with 17 bases remaining between them. The whole variable domain, remainder taken from reference TRBV29-1 and TRBJ1-2, is SAVISQKPSRDICQRGTSLTIQCQVDSQVTMMFWYRQQPGQSLTLIATANQGSEATYESGFVIDKFPISRPNLTFSTLTVSNMSPEDSSIYLCSGRETGSYGYTFGSGTRLTVV.

The V call is TRBV5-4, the J call TRBJ2-5; D may be TRBD1 or TRBD2 (5 bases each). In germline, CDR1 is SGHNT, CDR2 YYREEE (reference sequence). Between the trimmed V and J ends, which lost 1 base and 3 bases, there was a span of 19 bases. The CDR3 is 17 amino acids. In DNA form, the CDR3 reads TGTGCCAGCAGCTTGTCGAGGGGTCAGGGAAGCAAAGAGACCCAGTACTTC. Translating gives CASSLSRGQGSKETQYF.

The chain carries TRBV7-3 and TRBJ2-7; D perhaps matches TRBD2 (5 bases). The germline V gene encodes CDR1 SGHTA and CDR2 FQGTGA. Trimming left V 1 base short and J 0 bases short, with 10 bases between. This CDR3 is 15 amino acids long. CDR3 DNA: TGTGCCAGCAGCTTAAGCGGCGGGTCCTCCTACGAGCAGTACTTC. It yields the protein CASSLSGGSSYEQYF. The whole variable domain, remainder taken from reference TRBV7-3 and TRBJ2-7, is GAGVSQTPSNKVTEKGKYVELRCDPISGHTALYWYRQSLGQGPEFLIYFQGTGAADDSGLPNDRFFAVRPEGSVSTLKIQRTERGDSAVYLCASSLSGGSSYEQYFGPGTRLTVT.

The chain employs TRBV6-1 and TRBJ2-3; no firm D call. The CDR3 has 13 residues. Germline values: CDR1 MNHNS, CDR2 SASEGT. Trimming left V 10 bases short and J 0 bases short, with 11 bases between. In DNA, the CDR3 is TGTGCCATCCGAAGAGATAGCACAGATACGCAGTATTTT. It specifies CAIRRDSTDTQYF.

The V gene is TRBV6-5, the J gene TRBJ2-7; the D call may be TRBD1 or TRBD2 (5 bases each). With 0 bases removed from V and 3 bases from J, the gap between germline ends came to 9 bases. Germline CDR1 and CDR2: MNHEY and SVGAGI. The CDR3 covers 14 residues. The CDR3 reads CASSYSGTHYEQYF. As DNA, the CDR3 is TGTGCCAGCAGTTACTCAGGGACCCACTACGAGCAGTACTTC.

This chain connects TRBV7-9 to TRBJ1-2; D unresolved. V dropped 0 bases and J dropped 4 bases, with 9 bases sitting between them. Germline values: CDR1 SEHNR, CDR2 FQNEAQ (reference sequence). The CDR3 is made up of 14 amino acids. The DNA for the CDR3 is TGTGCCAGCAGCTTAGCATGGGCAGCCTATGGCTACACCTTC. It yields the protein CASSLAWAAYGYTF.

This clone was observed at least ten times. This chain joins TRBV6-4 and TRBJ2-7; tentatively, D is TRBD2 (6 bases). The V end was cut by 6 bases, the J end by 4 bases, with 16 bases between. The CDR3 consists of 14 residues. The germline V gene has CDR1 MRHNA and CDR2 SNTAGT. The CDR3: CASSDVGGAYEQYF. The DNA for the CDR3 is TGTGCCAGCAGCGACGTGGGGGGTGCTTACGAGCAGTACTTC.

The genes are TRBV7-9 and TRBJ2-1; TRBD1 might be the D (6 bases). CDR1 is SEHNR, CDR2 FQNEAQ, per germline (reference sequence). The V gene lost 7 bases and the J gene lost 7 bases, with 8 bases spanning the gap. CDR3 length equals 11 residues. As DNA, the CDR3 is TGTGCCAGCAACAGGGTTAATGAGCAGTTCTTC. Residues: CASNRVNEQFF. Supplemented by reference TRBV7-9 and TRBJ2-1, the full variable domain reads DTGVSQNPRHKITKRGQNVTFRCDPISEHNRLYWYRQTLGQGPEFLTYFQNEAQLEKSRLLSDRFSAERPKGSFSTLEIQRTEQGDSAMYLCASNRVNEQFFGPGTRLTVL.

The genes are TRBV4-3 and TRBJ2-1, with a weak D call TRBD1 (6 bases). Germline V gives CDR1 LGHNA, CDR2 YSLEER. This CDR3 is built from 17 residues. V was clipped by 3 bases and J by 1 base, with 16 bases between them. The CDR3 loop is CASSHGVVGASYNEQFF. The CDR3 bases are TGCGCCAGCAGCCATGGGGTGGTGGGGGCATCCTACAATGAGCAGTTCTTC.

The table lists this clone with a count of one. Because the CDR3 is missing its conserved closing phenylalanine or tryptophan, this is likely a read error. It is unclear where the CDR3 begins or ends on the DNA, so no DNA is shown, and the CDR3 is as TCRdb lists it. The rearrangement joins TRBV7-9 to TRBJ2-7. Germline-derived CDR1 and CDR2 are SEHNR and FQNEAQ (reference sequence). 12 amino acids form the CDR3, both terminal residues included. CDR3 in amino acids: CASSLASGSPFL.

This chain uses TRBV28 with TRBJ1-6, with a weak D call TRBD1 (6 bases). Trimming took 8 bases from V and 8 from J, leaving 19 bases between them. Germline V gene lookup returns CDR1 MDHEN and CDR2 SYDVKM. The CDR3 consists of 15 residues. CDR3 residues: CASVKMDSKYSPLHF. CDR3 DNA: TGTGCCAGCGTCAAAATGGACAGCAAATATTCACCCCTCCACTTT.

The gene calls are TRBV14 and TRBJ2-1, with 8 nucleotides matching TRBD2. This CDR3 contains 16 residues. CDR1 SGHDN and CDR2 FVKESK come from the germline V gene. Trimming took 4 bases from V and 9 from J; bases not matched to a gene: 14. This CDR3 reads CASSLNPGLGSVEQFF. CDR3 bases: TGTGCCAGCAGCCTAAACCCGGGACTAGGGTCGGTTGAGCAGTTCTTC.